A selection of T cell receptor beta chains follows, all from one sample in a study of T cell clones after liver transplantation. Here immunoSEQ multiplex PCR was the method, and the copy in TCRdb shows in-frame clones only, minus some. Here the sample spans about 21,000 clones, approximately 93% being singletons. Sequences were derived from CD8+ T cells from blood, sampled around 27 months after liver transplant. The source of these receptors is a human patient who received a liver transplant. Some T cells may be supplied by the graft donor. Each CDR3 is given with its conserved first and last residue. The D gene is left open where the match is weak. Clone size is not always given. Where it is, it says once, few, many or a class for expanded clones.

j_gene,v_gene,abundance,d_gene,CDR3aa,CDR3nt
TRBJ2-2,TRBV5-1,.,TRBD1,CASSGTGVYLNTGELFF,TGCGCCAGCAGCGGGACAGGGGTCTACTTGAACACCGGGGAGCTGTTTTTT
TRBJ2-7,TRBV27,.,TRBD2,CASSIGLAGPYEQYF,TGTGCCAGCAGCATCGGACTAGCGGGACCCTACGAGCAGTACTTC
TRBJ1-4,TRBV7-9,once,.,CASSPSANEKLFF,TGTGCCAGCAGCCCGAGTGCTAATGAAAAACTGTTTTTT
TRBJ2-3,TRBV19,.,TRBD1,CASSPGTGGTDTQYF,TGTGCCAGTAGTCCCGGGACAGGGGGCACAGATACGCAGTATTTT
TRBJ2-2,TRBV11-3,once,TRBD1,CASSLSSAGGYTGELFF,TGTGCCAGCAGCCTCTCTAGCGCAGGGGGCTACACCGGGGAGCTGTTTTTT
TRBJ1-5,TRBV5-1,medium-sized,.,CASSLEGDRPQHF,TGCGCCAGCAGCTTGGAAGGTGATCGGCCCCAGCATTTT
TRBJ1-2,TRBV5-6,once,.,CASSPGVNYGYTF,TGTGCCAGCAGCCCGGGGGTGAACTATGGCTACACCTTC
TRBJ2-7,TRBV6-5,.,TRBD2,CASSIPVAGTYEQYF,TGTGCCAGCAGCATACCGGTAGCGGGAACCTACGAGCAGTACTTC
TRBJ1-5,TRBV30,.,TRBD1,CAWSALGTGGQPQHF,TGTGCCTGGAGTGCGCTCGGGACAGGGGGTCAGCCCCAGCATTTT
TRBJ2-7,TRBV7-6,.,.,CASSPRISYEQYF,TGTGCCAGCAGCCCCCGGATTTCCTACGAGCAGTACTTC
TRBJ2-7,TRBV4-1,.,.,CASSLDPYEQYF,TGCGCCAGCAGCCTCGACCCCTACGAGCAGTACTTC